The clone carrying this TCR beta chain was picked up a small number of times. The Seattle patients joined while their infection was active and were tracked longitudinally afterward. The source of the sample is a study of blood T cell repertoires in COVID-19. Study in general: The United States, Italy and Spain supplied acute and convalescent COVID-19 samples. PBMCs, B-cell-depleted T cells, or T cells provided the cDNA or gDNA that made up the material.

The germline CDR1 and CDR2 sequences are MRHNA and SNTAGT. Trimming removed 6 bases from V and 2 bases from J; junction bases left unmatched: 1. This CDR3 is built from 15 residues. The authors' processing: Amplification from reference gene primers served as the basis for estimated nucleated cell counts. Here immunoSEQ multiplex PCR was the method, and the copy in TCRdb shows in-frame clones only, minus some. The D gene and trimming were derived from the DNA, and the V and J assignments and clone size from that table. The data contain over 200,000 clones, 85% to 90% of them singletons. The sequence was obtained from a man aged 25-40 years with COVID-19, enrolled during active disease. The sequenced material came from peripheral blood. The chain carries TRBV6-4 and TRBJ2-1, with 13 bases lining up with TRBD2. The CDR3 loop is CASSGLAGAYNEQFF. The CDR3 region has the DNA TGTGCCAGCAGCGGACTAGCGGGGGCCTACAATGAGCAGTTCTTC.